These 2 T cell receptor beta chains were sequenced from one sample in a study of tumor-infiltrating lymphocytes in primary liver carcinoma. Taking roughly 18-32 mg of unsorted bulk tissue, the authors co-extracted RNA and DNA. TCR beta cDNA was prepared out of roughly 500 ng total RNA by means of a constant-region primer. ARM-PCR was slightly modified, and three nested multiplex PCR rounds with it gave rise to the TCR beta libraries. Primers for the first two PCR rounds were TRBV1-TRBV30 forward primers and a C-beta reverse primer (around 11 cycles per round). TCRdb recomputed calls from the multiplex PCR reads with MiXCR, one row per CDR3 protein. The data show 80,000 or so distinct CDR3 sequences, 69% seen once. The sample comprised tumor-adjacent normal liver tissue. These receptors originate from a man aged 40-49 years with primary liver carcinoma and hepatitis B virus infection.

For this clonotype: One end of the junction does not line up with germline, which may come from a read error. The chain is built from TRBV29-1 and TRBJ1-1; D possibly corresponds to TRBD1 (5 bases). Germline V lookup: CDR1 SQVTM, CDR2 ANQGSEA. The length of the CDR3 is 15 residues. This chain's CDR3 is CSVGAGRGMSTAAFF. In DNA, the CDR3 is TGCAGCGTCGGCGCAGGGAGGGGTATGAGCACTGCAGCTTTCTTT. The full variable domain, rest sourced from reference TRBV29-1 and TRBJ1-1, is SAVISQKPSRDICQRGTSLTIQCQVDSQVTMMFWYRQQPGQSLTLIATANQGSEATYESGFVIDKFPISRPNLTFSTLTVSNMSPEDSSIYLCSVGAGRGMSTAAFFGQGTRLTVV.

The chain combines TRBV29-1 with TRBJ2-6; D call uncertain. V was shortened by 7 bases and J by 3 bases, with 7 bases between the two germline ends. The CDR3 spans 12 residues. CDR1 and CDR2 from the germline V gene are SQVTM and ANQGSEA. CDR3 nucleotides: TGCAGCGATGTTTTTGGGGCCAACGTCCTGACTTTC. Amino acid sequence: CSDVFGANVLTF.